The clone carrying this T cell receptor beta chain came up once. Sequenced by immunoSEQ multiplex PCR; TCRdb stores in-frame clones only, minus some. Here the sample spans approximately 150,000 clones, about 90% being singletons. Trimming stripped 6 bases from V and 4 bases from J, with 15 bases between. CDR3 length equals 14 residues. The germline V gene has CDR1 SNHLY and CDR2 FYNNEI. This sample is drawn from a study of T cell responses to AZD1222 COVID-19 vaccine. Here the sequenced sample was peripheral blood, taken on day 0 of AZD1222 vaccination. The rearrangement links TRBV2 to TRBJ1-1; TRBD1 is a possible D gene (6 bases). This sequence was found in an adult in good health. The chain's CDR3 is CASSTGPRGTEAFF. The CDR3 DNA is TGTGCCAGCAGCACAGGGCCGAGGGGCACTGAAGCTTTCTTT.